The TCR beta chain under discussion was sequenced for a study of post-analysis software for immune sequencing data. As regards this clonotype: No antigen is known for it.

This CDR3 has 16 amino acids. Germline CDR1 and CDR2: MDHEN and SYDVKM. J was trimmed by 4 bases and V by 3 bases; bases with no gene match: 8. TCR beta libraries were prepared from cDNA with unique molecular identifiers. TCRdb analysed the PCR reads with MiXCR anew, one entry per CDR3 protein. The data hold 750,000 to 950,000 distinct CDR3 sequences, with roughly 46% observed a single time. Study-level points and caveats: Significantly lower normalized Chao1 diversity was found in patients with multiple sclerosis relative to controls. Higher frequency in patients than in controls was seen for five TRBV segments, with TRBV5-6, TRBV5-1 and TRBV20-1 among them.

The J gene is TRBJ2-3, the V gene TRBV28; 9 positions match TRBD2. Sample: blood. The TCR was taken from a girl aged 5 to 17 with multiple sclerosis. The CDR3 DNA sequence: TGTGCCAGCAGTTTTCAGCTAGCGGGACACCCAGATACGCAGTATTTT. Its protein is CASSFQLAGHPDTQYF.